A single sample is the source of the 19 T cell receptor beta chains below, sequenced in a study of regulatory T cells in long-lasting Graves disease. Time point specified: newly diagnosed GD, antithyroid drugs for less than 3 months. The TCR library was made from RNA that had been extracted from PBMCs in TRIzol. Assembly of TCR beta libraries relied on iRepertoire HTBI primers together with Arm-PCR of CDR3 regions. TCRdb re-called the multiplex PCR reads through MiXCR, storing one row per CDR3 protein. The repertoire holds about 220,000 distinct CDR3 sequences, with 18% as singletons. This material consisted of peripheral blood mononuclear cells (PBMCs), taken at new diagnosis, from a patient treated with antithyroid drugs. All receptors derive from a female donor with Graves disease.

This chain joins TRBV5-1 and TRBJ2-3; 12 bases fit TRBD2. The CDR3 contains 14 residues. In germline, CDR1 is SGHRS, CDR2 YFSETQ. J gave up 4 bases and V 5 bases, and 2 bases lay outside the gene matches. The DNA for the CDR3 is TGCGCCAGCAGGACTAGCGGGAGCCCAGATACGCAGTATTTT. Translating it yields CASRTSGSPDTQYF. The entire variable domain, with the rest obtained from reference TRBV5-1 and TRBJ2-3, is as follows: KAGVTQTPRYLIKTRGQQVTLSCSPISGHRSVSWYQQTPGQGLQFLFEYFSETQRNKGNFPGRFSGRQFSNSRSEMNVSTLELGDSALYLCASRTSGSPDTQYFGPGTRLTVL.

This clonotype has ten or more counts. The chain employs TRBV3-1 and TRBJ1-4, with TRBD1 matching 9 bases. The CDR3 consists of 14 residues. Losses at the gene ends were 8 bases for V and 2 bases for J; bases not matched to a gene: 3. CDR1 and CDR2 (germline): LGHDT, YNNKEL (reference sequence). The CDR3 here is CASADRGTNEKLFF. For the CDR3, the DNA is TGTGCCAGCGCCGACAGGGGGACTAATGAAAAACTGTTTTTT.

This clonotype was seen many times. V is TRBV5-5 and J is TRBJ2-1; 7 bases match TRBD1. Germline V lookup: CDR1 SGHKS, CDR2 YYEKEE (reference sequence). With V trimmed by 4 bases and J by 5 bases, 3 bases remained unmatched. This CDR3 spans 13 amino acids. CDR3 nucleotide sequence: TGTGCCAGCAGCCGGGACAGAAACAATGAGCAGTTCTTC. Translated, it gives CASSRDRNNEQFF.

This clonotype was found many times. This chain uses TRBV10-3 with TRBJ2-5, with D possibly TRBD2 on 5 matching bases. Germline V gives CDR1 ENHRY, CDR2 SYGVKD. This CDR3 contains 13 residues. The V and J ends lost 4 bases and 5 bases respectively, with 11 bases between them. The CDR3 nucleotides are TGTGCCATCAGTGGCTCTAGGGAGGAGACCCAGTACTTC. This codes for CAISGSREETQYF.

This clonotype was detected ten times or more. The CDR3 sequence is CASSPEGDIEQFF. The CDR3 DNA is TGTGCCAGCAGCCCAGAAGGAGACATTGAGCAGTTCTTC. The rearrangement joins TRBV9 to TRBJ2-1; unclear D gene. The CDR3 runs 13 residues. V lost 4 bases to trimming and J lost 9 bases, with 14 bases between them. Looked up from germline, CDR1 is SGDLS and CDR2 is YYNGEE.

This clonotype has a count of ten or more. The V and J genes are TRBV19 and TRBJ2-5; tentatively, D is TRBD1 (5 bases). Trimming took 7 bases from V and 7 from J, leaving 13 bases between them. The germline CDR1 and CDR2 sequences are LNHDA and SQIVND (reference sequence). This CDR3 comprises 12 residues. The CDR3 sequence is CASTEGAGTQYF. The CDR3 DNA reads as TGTGCCAGTACGGAAGGGGCCGGGACCCAGTACTTC.

This clonotype was detected many times. The chain carries TRBV30 and TRBJ2-7, with a tentative D call TRBD1 (5 bases). CDR1 is GTSNPN, CDR2 SVGIG, per germline (reference sequence). V was shortened by 3 bases and J by 4 bases, with 13 bases between the two germline ends. This CDR3 has 13 amino acids. CDR3 coding DNA: TGTGCCTGGAGGGGGAATTCAGGGTACGAGCAGTACTTC. This translates into CAWRGNSGYEQYF.

This chain connects TRBV11-3 to TRBJ2-1; 9 bases align to TRBD2. Germline values: CDR1 SGHNT, CDR2 YENEEA. Germline trimming cut 3 bases from V and 1 base from J; bases unmatched to any gene: 10. This CDR3 has 18 amino acids. The CDR3, as DNA: TGTGCCAGCAGCTTTAGCGGGAGAGGAGGATATTCCTACAATGAGCAGTTCTTC. It specifies CASSFSGRGGYSYNEQFF.

The chain links TRBV2 to TRBJ2-3; the D gene is possibly TRBD2 (5 bases). The V and J ends lost 7 bases and 2 bases respectively, with 16 bases between them. The germline V gene has CDR1 SNHLY and CDR2 FYNNEI. The CDR3 is 15 residues long. Here the CDR3 reads CASTPSSVNTDTQYF. The CDR3 nucleotides are TGTGCCAGCACCCCTAGCTCAGTAAACACAGATACGCAGTATTTT. Full variable domain (missing parts from reference TRBV2 and TRBJ2-3): EPEVTQTPSHQVTQMGQEVILRCVPISNHLYFYWYRQILGQKVEFLVSFYNNEISEKSEIFDDQFSVERPDGSNFTLKIRSTKLEDSAMYFCASTPSSVNTDTQYFGPGTRLTVL.

This clonotype showed up just a few times. The chain carries TRBV5-5 and TRBJ2-1; TRBD2 agrees at 9 bases. From germline, CDR1 is SGHKS and CDR2 YYEKEE (reference sequence). There are 16 residues in the CDR3. With V trimmed by 2 bases and J by 4 bases, 7 bases remained unmatched. The CDR3: CASSFRGAGGYNEQFF. CDR3 DNA: TGTGCCAGCAGCTTTCGGGGAGCGGGAGGTTACAATGAGCAGTTCTTC.

Worth noting for this clonotype: The junction differs from germline at one of its ends, possibly a read error. V and J are TRBV6-1 and TRBJ2-1, with 10 bases lining up with TRBD2. The CDR3 has 15 residues. CDR1 is MNHNS and CDR2 is SASEGT in the germline V gene. The CDR3 coding sequence is TGTGCCGGCAGTCGGACTAGCGGAGCCTACAATGAGCAGTTCTTC. Protein sequence: CAGSRTSGAYNEQFF.

The genes are TRBV14 and TRBJ2-2; 9 bases align to TRBD2. The V segment lost 0 bases and the J segment 7 bases; nucleotides outside the gene matches: 15. Per the germline V gene, CDR1 is SGHDN and CDR2 is FVKESK. CDR3 length: 19 residues. The CDR3 DNA is TGTGCCAGCAGCCAAGAACTAGGTCGTTCTAGCGGGATCGGCGGGGAGCTGTTTTTT. Amino acid sequence: CASSQELGRSSGIGGELFF.

This clonotype occurred many times. The chain uses TRBV10-3 and TRBJ1-4, with a tentative D call TRBD1 (6 bases). The germline V gene has CDR1 ENHRY and CDR2 SYGVKD. The V gene lost 10 bases and the J gene lost 1 base, with 13 bases spanning the gap. The CDR3 extends over 14 amino acids. CDR3 in amino acids: CATSNRETNEKLFF. CDR3 DNA sequence: TGTGCCACCTCTAACAGGGAAACTAATGAAAAACTGTTTTTT.

This clonotype was seen repeatedly, ten times or more. This chain uses TRBV7-3 with TRBJ2-3; 9 bases align to TRBD2. Germline V gene sequence: CDR1 SGHTA, CDR2 FQGTGA. Trimming at V came to 5 bases and at J to 1 base, leaving 10 bases not matched to a gene. This CDR3 spans 17 amino acids. CDR3 sequence (DNA): TGTGCCAGCAGCGTATTAGTAGCGGGAGTGGGCACAGATACGCAGTATTTT. This codes for CASSVLVAGVGTDTQYF.

This clonotype was detected ten times or more. V gene TRBV29-1 combines with J gene TRBJ2-1; 7 nucleotides agree with TRBD1. Germline values: CDR1 SQVTM, CDR2 ANQGSEA. The V and J ends lost 2 bases and 4 bases, in that order; junction bases with no gene match: 5. The CDR3 runs to 14 residues. CDR3 in DNA: TGCAGCGTTGAAACAGGGGCCATATACAATGAGCAGTTCTTC. Amino acid sequence: CSVETGAIYNEQFF.

This clonotype has ten or more counts. V gene TRBV4-1 combines with J gene TRBJ2-1, with TRBD2 identical over 7 bases. Per the germline V gene, CDR1 is MGHRA and CDR2 is YSYEKL. The CDR3 loop spans 15 amino acids. V shed 5 bases and J 2 bases; nucleotides not matched to a gene: 6. The CDR3 DNA follows: TGCGCCAGCAGCAGGGAGGGAGGGCCCTACAATGAGCAGTTCTTC. Encoded protein: CASSREGGPYNEQFF.

This clonotype was observed at least ten times. The gene calls are TRBV7-2 and TRBJ2-1; D perhaps matches TRBD2 (6 bases). Trimming stripped 5 bases from V and 9 bases from J, with 11 bases between. In germline, CDR1 is SGHTA, CDR2 FQGNSA. The CDR3 extends over 12 amino acids. CDR3 sequence reads: CASSPRRGEQFF. Written as DNA, the CDR3 is TGTGCCAGCAGCCCCCGGCGGGGTGAGCAGTTCTTC.

This clonotype was counted many times. The V call is TRBV27, the J call TRBJ1-2; unclear D gene. This CDR3 comprises 13 residues. Trimming shortened V by 4 bases and J by 8 bases, and 14 bases separated the two germline ends. Germline V lookup: CDR1 MNHEY, CDR2 SMNVEV (reference sequence). In nucleotides, the CDR3 is TGTGCCAGCAGTTCTCAAAACACCATGGGCTACACCTTC. Translated, it gives CASSSQNTMGYTF.

This rearrangement joins TRBV7-6 to TRBJ2-2; D perhaps matches TRBD1 (6 bases). CDR1 and CDR2 (germline): SGHVS, FNYEAQ. CDR3 length equals 15 residues. The V end lost 5 bases, the J end lost 5 bases, and 15 bases lay between the germline ends. The CDR3 coding sequence is TGTGCCAGCAGCCGACGGACAGATGATACCGGGGAGCTGTTTTTT. This sequence encodes CASSRRTDDTGELFF.